The 18 T cell receptor beta chains below come from one sample, sequenced in a study of blood T cell repertoires in COVID-19. This table comes from immunoSEQ multiplex PCR, and its TCRdb copy is limited to in-frame clones, with some not included. Of tens of thousands of clones detected, approximately 85% appear once; the ten largest clones hold roughly 5.6%. Sequenced sample: peripheral blood. These receptors were taken from an older man with acute or convalescent COVID-19.

This clone has just one count. The J gene is TRBJ1-1, the V gene TRBV7-9; no clear D. V was cut by 0 bases and J by 0 bases, with 11 bases left in between. Germline assignment: CDR1 SEHNR and CDR2 FQNEAQ (reference sequence). The CDR3 has 16 residues. The CDR3 DNA is TGTGCCAGCAGCTTAGCGGAGGGTCCCATGAACACTGAAGCTTTCTTT. Translating it yields CASSLAEGPMNTEAFF.

This clone was recorded once. The genes are TRBV10-2 and TRBJ2-7; D perhaps matches TRBD1 (6 bases). CDR1 is WSHSY and CDR2 is SAAADI in the germline V gene. The CDR3 has 15 residues. V was clipped by 7 bases and J by 2 bases, with 18 bases between them. The CDR3 sequence is CASNPFPGAAYEQYF. CDR3 nucleotides: TGCGCCAGCAACCCCTTCCCAGGGGCGGCCTACGAGCAGTACTTC.

V is TRBV7-3 and J is TRBJ2-1; D is possibly TRBD1 (6 bases). Germline V gives CDR1 SGHTA, CDR2 FQGTGA. V was cut by 2 bases and J by 4 bases, with 15 bases left in between. The CDR3 is made up of 16 amino acids. This chain's CDR3 is CASSLRAGVIYNEQFF. For the CDR3, the DNA is TGTGCCAGCAGCTTACGGGCAGGGGTAATATACAATGAGCAGTTCTTC. The full variable domain, completed using reference TRBV7-3 and TRBJ2-1, is GAGVSQTPSNKVTEKGKYVELRCDPISGHTALYWYRQSLGQGPEFLIYFQGTGAADDSGLPNDRFFAVRPEGSVSTLKIQRTERGDSAVYLCASSLRAGVIYNEQFFGPGTRLTVL.

The chain links TRBV19 to TRBJ2-2; 9 bases map to TRBD2. The length of the CDR3 is 15 residues. V dropped 3 bases and J dropped 6; count of bases not matched to a gene: 5. Germline CDR1 LNHDA, CDR2 SQIVND (reference sequence). The DNA for the CDR3 is TGTGCCAGTAGTATCCAGCGGGGGGAGGCCGGGGAGCTGTTTTTT. This translates into CASSIQRGEAGELFF.

The chain carries TRBV2 and TRBJ1-1; weak D call: TRBD1 (6 bases). V was clipped by 8 bases and J by 1 base, with 14 bases between them. This CDR3 comprises 14 residues. The V gene's germline CDR1 is SNHLY and CDR2 FYNNEI. The CDR3 sequence is CASLRGARNTEAFF. The CDR3 DNA is TGTGCCAGCCTCCGGGGGGCGAGGAACACTGAAGCTTTCTTT.

V usage is TRBV6-5 and J usage is TRBJ2-7; 8 bases fit TRBD2. There are 16 residues in the CDR3. V shed 2 bases, J shed 3 bases, and the junction held 9 bases outside the gene matches. CDR1 and CDR2 from the germline V gene are MNHEY and SVGAGI. DNA of the CDR3: TGTGCCAGCAGTTACCCCCTCAGCGGGGGCCTCTACGAGCAGTACTTC. Translated: CASSYPLSGGLYEQYF.

The chain joins TRBV5-1 to TRBJ1-1; D is uncertain. The length of the CDR3 is 15 residues. Looked up from germline, CDR1 is SGHRS and CDR2 is YFSETQ. V lost 0 bases to trimming and J lost 1 base, with 10 bases between them. The CDR3 region is CASSLDRVGNTEAFF. In DNA, the CDR3 is TGCGCCAGCAGCTTGGACCGGGTCGGGAACACTGAAGCTTTCTTT. Combining the CDR3 with reference TRBV5-1 and TRBJ1-1 gives the whole variable domain KAGVTQTPRYLIKTRGQQVTLSCSPISGHRSVSWYQQTPGQGLQFLFEYFSETQRNKGNFPGRFSGRQFSNSRSEMNVSTLELGDSALYLCASSLDRVGNTEAFFGQGTRLTVV.

The V call is TRBV6-5, the J call TRBJ2-3; D call uncertain. Trimming took off 6 bases at V and 4 bases at J, with 11 bases between the two ends. The CDR3 is made up of 13 amino acids. CDR1 and CDR2 from the germline V gene are MNHEY and SVGAGI. The CDR3: CASRVYSPDTQYF. The DNA of the CDR3 is TGTGCCAGCAGGGTCTACAGCCCAGATACGCAGTATTTT.

The chain has TRBV5-1 and TRBJ1-6; D may be TRBD1 (5 bases). The V end lost 2 bases, the J end lost 5 bases, and 11 bases lay between the germline ends. The CDR3 totals 15 residues. Germline V gene sequence: CDR1 SGHRS, CDR2 YFSETQ. CDR3 sequence reads: CASSLSGRDNSPLHF. The CDR3 DNA reads as TGCGCCAGCAGCTTATCGGGCAGGGATAATTCACCCCTCCACTTT.

This chain uses TRBV2 with TRBJ1-6; TRBD1 aligns across 9 bases. Germline CDR1 is SNHLY and CDR2 is FYNNEI. The ends lost 6 bases at V and 6 bases at J; junction bases unmatched: 0. The length of the CDR3 is 13 residues. CDR3 protein: CASRTGGNSPLHF. CDR3 nucleotides: TGTGCCAGCAGGACAGGGGGTAATTCACCCCTCCACTTT. Full variable domain (outside the CDR3, taken from reference TRBV2 and TRBJ1-6): EPEVTQTPSHQVTQMGQEVILRCVPISNHLYFYWYRQILGQKVEFLVSFYNNEISEKSEIFDDQFSVERPDGSNFTLKIRSTKLEDSAMYFCASRTGGNSPLHFGNGTRLTVT.

V gene TRBV19 combines with J gene TRBJ1-4; 10 nucleotides agree with TRBD1. J was trimmed by 7 bases and V by 7 bases; bases with no gene match: 6. Germline V CDR1 and CDR2: LNHDA, SQIVND (reference sequence). This CDR3 has 14 amino acids. The CDR3 reads CASTGTGVSEKLFF. CDR3 DNA sequence: TGTGCCAGTACCGGGACAGGGGTATCTGAAAAACTGTTTTTT.

The DNA of the CDR3 is TGTGCCAGCAGTGAACTGGTATCTGGCTTGTATGGCTACACCTTC. It translates to CASSELVSGLYGYTF. The rearrangement uses TRBV6-1 and TRBJ1-2; no reliable D call. V lost 2 bases to trimming and J lost 5 bases, with 15 bases between them. The CDR3 sequence is 15 residues long. Per germline, CDR1 MNHNS and CDR2 SASEGT.

CDR3 bases: TGTGCCAGCAGTATAATAGCGCAAGAGACCCAGTACTTC. Amino acid sequence: CASSIIAQETQYF. The J gene is TRBJ2-5, the V gene TRBV6-2 or TRBV6-3; D is perhaps TRBD2 (5 bases). The CDR3 sequence is 13 residues long. CDR1 is MNHEY, CDR2 SVGEGT, per germline. Between the trimmed V and J ends, which lost 5 bases and 2 bases, there was a span of 9 bases.

This clone is a singleton in its sample. The rearrangement links TRBV14 to TRBJ2-7; tentative D call: TRBD1 (6 bases). The CDR3 spans 15 residues. CDR1 is SGHDN, CDR2 FVKESK, per germline. V lost 2 bases, J lost 0 bases, and 11 bases lay in between. CDR3 nucleotides: TGTGCCAGCAGCCAAACGGGACACCTCTCCTACGAGCAGTACTTC. Encoded protein: CASSQTGHLSYEQYF.

In nucleotides, the CDR3 is TGTGCCAGCAGTCTCCGGACGGGCGGGGAGACCCAGTACTTC. Encoded protein: CASSLRTGGETQYF. The chain couples TRBV28 to TRBJ2-5, with D possibly being TRBD2 (5 bases). Germline-derived CDR1 and CDR2 are MDHEN and SYDVKM. The CDR3 length is 14 residues. The ends were cut back, 5 bases at V and 5 bases at J, with 15 bases in the middle.

The chain employs TRBV5-1 and TRBJ2-7, with 14 bases lining up with TRBD2. The J segment lost 0 bases and the V segment lost 4 bases, leaving 6 bases of the junction unmatched. CDR1 is SGHRS and CDR2 is YFSETQ in the germline V gene. The CDR3 length is 17 residues. CDR3: CASSTGTSGGRSYEQYF. The CDR3 DNA reads as TGCGCCAGCAGCACCGGGACTAGCGGGGGCCGCTCCTACGAGCAGTACTTC.

The gene calls are TRBV4-2 and TRBJ2-3; the match to TRBD2 covers 14 bases. The germline gives CDR1 LGHNA, CDR2 YNFKEQ. CDR3 length: 17 amino acids. The V segment lost 1 base and the J segment 5 bases; nucleotides outside the gene matches: 5. The CDR3 coding sequence is TGTGCCAGCAGCCAAGGGGGACTAGCGGGAGCTCGAGATACGCAGTATTTT. This encodes CASSQGGLAGARDTQYF.

The chain has TRBV29-1 and TRBJ2-3; D is possibly TRBD2 (7 bases). The V end was cut by 0 bases, the J end by 6 bases, with 16 bases between. This CDR3 is built from 15 residues. Germline CDR1 is SQVTM and CDR2 is ANQGSEA. The CDR3 spells CSVEDGGRGGDTQYF. The CDR3 DNA is TGCAGCGTTGAAGATGGAGGAAGGGGGGGGGATACGCAGTATTTT.